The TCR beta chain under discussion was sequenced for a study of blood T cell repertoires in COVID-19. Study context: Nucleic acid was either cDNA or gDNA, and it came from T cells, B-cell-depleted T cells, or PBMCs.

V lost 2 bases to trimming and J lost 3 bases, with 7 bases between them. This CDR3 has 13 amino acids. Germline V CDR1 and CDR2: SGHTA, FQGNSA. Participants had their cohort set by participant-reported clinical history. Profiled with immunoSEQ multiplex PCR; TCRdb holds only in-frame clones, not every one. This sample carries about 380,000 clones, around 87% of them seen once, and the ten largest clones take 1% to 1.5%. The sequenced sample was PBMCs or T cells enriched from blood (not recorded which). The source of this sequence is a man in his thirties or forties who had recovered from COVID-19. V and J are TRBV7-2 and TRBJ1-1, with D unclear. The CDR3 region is CASSLWGDTEAFF. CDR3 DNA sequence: TGTGCCAGCAGCTTATGGGGAGACACTGAAGCTTTCTTT.